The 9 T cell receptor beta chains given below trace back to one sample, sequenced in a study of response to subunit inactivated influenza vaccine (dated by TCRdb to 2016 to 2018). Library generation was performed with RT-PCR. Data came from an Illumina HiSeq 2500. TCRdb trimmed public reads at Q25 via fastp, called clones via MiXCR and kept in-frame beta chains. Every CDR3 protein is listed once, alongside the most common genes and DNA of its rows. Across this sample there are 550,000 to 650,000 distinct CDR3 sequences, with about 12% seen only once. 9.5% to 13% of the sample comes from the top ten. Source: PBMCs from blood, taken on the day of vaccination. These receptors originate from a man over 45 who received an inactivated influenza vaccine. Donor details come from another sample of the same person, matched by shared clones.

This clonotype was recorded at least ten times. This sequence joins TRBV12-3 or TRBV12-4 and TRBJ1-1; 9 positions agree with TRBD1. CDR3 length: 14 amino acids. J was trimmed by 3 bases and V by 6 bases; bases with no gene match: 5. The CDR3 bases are TGTGCCAGCAGAAGGGACAGGGCATACACTGAAGCTTTCTTT. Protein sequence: CASRRDRAYTEAFF.

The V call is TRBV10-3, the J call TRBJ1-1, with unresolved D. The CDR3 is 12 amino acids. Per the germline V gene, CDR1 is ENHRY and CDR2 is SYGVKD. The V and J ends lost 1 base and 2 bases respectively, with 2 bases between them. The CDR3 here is CAISELNTEAFF. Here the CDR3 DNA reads TGTGCCATCAGTGAGTTAAACACTGAAGCTTTCTTT.

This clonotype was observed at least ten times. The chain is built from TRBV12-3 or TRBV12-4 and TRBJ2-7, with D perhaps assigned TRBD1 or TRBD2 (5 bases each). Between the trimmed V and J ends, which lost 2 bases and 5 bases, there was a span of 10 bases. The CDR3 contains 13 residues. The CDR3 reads CASSLRGEDEQYF. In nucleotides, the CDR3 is TGTGCCAGCAGTTTAAGAGGGGAAGACGAGCAGTACTTC.

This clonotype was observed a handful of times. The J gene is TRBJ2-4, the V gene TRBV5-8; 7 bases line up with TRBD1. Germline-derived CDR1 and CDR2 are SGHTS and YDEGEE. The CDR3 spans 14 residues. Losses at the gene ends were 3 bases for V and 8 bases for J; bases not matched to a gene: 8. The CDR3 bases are TGTGCCAGCAGCTCCGACAGGGAAAATGACATTCAGTACTTC. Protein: CASSSDRENDIQYF.

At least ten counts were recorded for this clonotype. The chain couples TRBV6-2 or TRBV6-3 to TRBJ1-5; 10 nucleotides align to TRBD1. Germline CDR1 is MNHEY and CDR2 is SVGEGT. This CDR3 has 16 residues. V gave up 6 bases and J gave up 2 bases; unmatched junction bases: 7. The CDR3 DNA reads TGTGCCAGCAGGACGGTCGGGACAGGGGGCAATCAGCCCCAGCATTTT. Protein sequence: CASRTVGTGGNQPQHF.

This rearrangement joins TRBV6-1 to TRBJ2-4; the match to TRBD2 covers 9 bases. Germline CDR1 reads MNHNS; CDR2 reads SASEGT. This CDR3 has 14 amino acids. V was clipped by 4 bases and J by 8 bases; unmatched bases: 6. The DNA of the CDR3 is TGTGCCAGCAGTGGCACTAGCGGGCTGCACATTCAGTACTTC. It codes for CASSGTSGLHIQYF.

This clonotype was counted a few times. This chain's CDR3 is CASSYSLGTGVADTQYF. The CDR3 DNA reads as TGTGCCAGCAGCTACTCCCTGGGGACAGGGGTAGCAGATACGCAGTATTTT. The chain links TRBV7-9 to TRBJ2-3, with TRBD1 matching 10 bases. The CDR3 runs 17 residues. Losses at the gene ends were 4 bases for V and 4 bases for J; bases not matched to a gene: 11. Germline CDR1 reads SEHNR; CDR2 reads FQNEAQ (reference sequence).

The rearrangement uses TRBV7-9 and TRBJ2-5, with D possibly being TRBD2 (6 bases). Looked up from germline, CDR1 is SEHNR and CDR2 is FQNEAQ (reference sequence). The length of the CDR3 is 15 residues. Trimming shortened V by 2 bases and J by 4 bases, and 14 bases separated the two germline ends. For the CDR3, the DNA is TGTGCCAGCAGCTTATCTCTTCGGGGGAGAGAGACCCAGTACTTC. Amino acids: CASSLSLRGRETQYF.

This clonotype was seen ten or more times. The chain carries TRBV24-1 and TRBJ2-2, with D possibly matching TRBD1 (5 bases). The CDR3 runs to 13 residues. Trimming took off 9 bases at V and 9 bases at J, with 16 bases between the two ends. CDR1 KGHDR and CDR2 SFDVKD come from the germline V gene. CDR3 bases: TGTGCCACCTCATTAACAGGTAGTCGGGAGCTGTTTTTT. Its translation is CATSLTGSRELFF.